Listed here are 20 T cell receptor beta chains from one sample, sequenced in a study of T cell repertoires in cytomegalovirus infection. TCRdb reprocessed the reads via MiXCR and lists one record per CDR3 protein. The table lists about 160,000 distinct CDR3 sequences, approximately 21% of them singletons. These receptors have no known antigen. The sample consisted of CD8+ T cells from cultured PBMCs, taken from culture after CMV antigen stimulation. The receptors stem from a human donor in good health (CMV status not recorded). Some clones in this sample may be carry-over from other donors' samples.

This clonotype was observed a few times. The chain links TRBV10-3 to TRBJ1-1, with unresolved D. V lost 10 bases, J lost 7 bases, and 16 bases lay in between. Germline loops: CDR1 ENHRY, CDR2 SYGVKD. The CDR3 sequence is 12 residues long. The CDR3 DNA reads TGTGCCACCTTTACCCCCTCAGATGAAGCTTTCTTT. Its translation: CATFTPSDEAFF.

This clonotype showed up just a few times. The gene calls are TRBV4-1 and TRBJ2-5; 10 bases are shared with TRBD2. The CDR3 has 17 residues. After removal of 0 bases from V and 5 bases from J, the junction contained 9 bases not matched to a gene. CDR1 is MGHRA, CDR2 YSYEKL, per germline. CDR3 region: CASSQDQAGGPRETQYF. The CDR3 DNA is TGCGCCAGCAGCCAAGATCAAGCGGGGGGGCCCCGGGAGACCCAGTACTTC.

The chain joins TRBV12-3 or TRBV12-4 to TRBJ2-2; 12 nucleotides line up with TRBD2. V shed 3 bases and J 5 bases; nucleotides not matched to a gene: 4. The CDR3 runs 16 residues. The CDR3 DNA reads as TGTGCCAGCAGTTTTACTAGCGGGGGGATAACCGGGGAGCTGTTTTTT. Translated: CASSFTSGGITGELFF.

This chain joins TRBV6-1 and TRBJ2-4; no firm D call. Germline-derived CDR1 and CDR2 are MNHNS and SASEGT. V was clipped by 2 bases and J by 1 base, with 6 bases between them. This CDR3 contains 14 residues. For the CDR3, the DNA is TGTGCCAGCAGTGAATGGAGCGCCAAAAACATTCAGTACTTC. This codes for CASSEWSAKNIQYF.

The gene calls are TRBV7-8 and TRBJ1-1; 11 bases are a match to TRBD1. This CDR3 region has 16 residues. Trimming took 3 bases from V and 3 from J; bases not matched to a gene: 6. Per germline, CDR1 SGHVS and CDR2 FQNEAQ. The CDR3 here is CASSFSRDRGDTEAFF. The CDR3 nucleotides read TGTGCCAGCAGCTTTTCCCGGGACAGGGGGGACACTGAAGCTTTCTTT.

In this sample, this clonotype turned up a few times. The chain combines TRBV9 with TRBJ2-2; the D is unclear. Germline CDR1 reads SGDLS; CDR2 reads YYNGEE. Trimming cost V 3 bases and J 2 bases, with 14 bases left between them. The CDR3 sequence is 16 residues long. The CDR3 bases are TGTGCCAGCAGCGCGAACCCGGAGAAAAACACCGGGGAGCTGTTTTTT. Translated, it gives CASSANPEKNTGELFF. The whole variable domain, remainder taken from reference TRBV9 and TRBJ2-2, is DSGVTQTPKHLITATGQRVTLRCSPRSGDLSVYWYQQSLDQGLQFLIQYYNGEERAKGNILERFSAQQFPDLHSELNLSSLELGDSALYFCASSANPEKNTGELFFGEGSRLTVL.

As regards this clonotype: A read error may produce the germline difference seen at one junction end. The chain uses TRBV30 and TRBJ1-5, with TRBD1 matching 9 bases. The CDR3 sequence is 14 residues long. CDR1 is GTSNPN and CDR2 is SVGIG in the germline V gene (reference sequence). The CDR3 sequence: CSWDDRGKNQPQHF. CDR3 bases: TGTTCCTGGGACGACAGGGGGAAGAATCAGCCCCAGCATTTT.

The chain links TRBV12-3 or TRBV12-4 to TRBJ1-2; 11 bases are shared with TRBD1. The CDR3 is made up of 17 amino acids. The J segment lost 6 bases and the V segment lost 0 bases, leaving 9 bases of the junction unmatched. This chain's CDR3 is CASSLAGSGQGENGYTF. CDR3 in DNA: TGTGCCAGCAGTTTAGCGGGCTCGGGACAGGGGGAGAATGGCTACACCTTC.

This chain uses TRBV6-6 with TRBJ2-7, with D possibly TRBD1 on 5 matching bases. Trimming shortened V by 7 bases and J by 1 base, and 8 bases separated the two germline ends. The germline CDR1 and CDR2 sequences are MNHNY and SVGAGI (reference sequence). The CDR3 is 12 residues long. CDR3: CASNRNSYEQYF. The CDR3 DNA reads TGTGCCAGCAACAGGAATTCCTACGAGCAGTACTTC.

The chain uses TRBV4-3 and TRBJ1-4; D is unresolved. This CDR3 has 15 residues. Trimming removed 1 base at V and 2 bases at J, with 8 bases between. CDR1 and CDR2 (germline): LGHNA, YSLEER. The CDR3 spells CASSQGTSTNEKLFF. For the CDR3, the DNA is TGCGCCAGCAGCCAAGGGACCTCGACTAATGAAAAACTGTTTTTT.

This chain uses TRBV12-3 or TRBV12-4 with TRBJ1-1; D is unclear. CDR3 length: 16 residues. V shed 3 bases and J shed 5 bases, with 19 bases lying between them. The CDR3 sequence: CASSFLIRDFKTEAFF. The CDR3 DNA reads as TGTGCCAGCAGTTTTCTAATCCGGGATTTTAAAACTGAAGCTTTCTTT.

The chain recombines TRBV7-8 with TRBJ1-1; D gene uncertain. The CDR3 has 15 residues. The germline V gene encodes CDR1 SGHVS and CDR2 FQNEAQ. V dropped 3 bases and J dropped 0 bases, with 11 bases sitting between them. CDR3 sequence reads: CASSLAPSLNTEAFF. The CDR3 DNA reads TGTGCCAGCAGCTTGGCCCCGAGCTTGAACACTGAAGCTTTCTTT.

The chain is built from TRBV6-8 and TRBJ1-2, with D perhaps TRBD1 (6 bases). The CDR3 spans 15 residues. Germline values: CDR1 MNHGY, CDR2 SAAAGT. V lost 2 bases, J lost 5 bases, and 15 bases lay in between. The CDR3 loop is CASSYGGGHPYGYTF. Written as DNA, the CDR3 is TGTGCCAGCAGTTACGGGGGCGGGCACCCGTATGGCTACACCTTC.

This clonotype was seen a handful of times. The V and J genes are TRBV28 and TRBJ2-5, with D possibly TRBD1 on 6 matching bases. The CDR3 is 13 amino acids. V lost 6 bases and J lost 5, with 13 bases in between. Germline V gene data show CDR1 as MDHEN and CDR2 as SYDVKM. The CDR3 nucleotides read TGTGCCAGCAGCTGGGGGCGGATCGAGACCCAGTACTTC. It encodes CASSWGRIETQYF.

The CDR3 protein is CASRLGLAGADTQYF. In DNA, the CDR3 is TGTGCCAGCAGACTCGGACTAGCGGGGGCAGATACGCAGTATTTT. This chain connects TRBV9 to TRBJ2-3, with TRBD2 identical over 13 bases. V dropped 5 bases and J dropped 4; count of bases not matched to a gene: 4. The CDR3 has 15 amino acids. Germline CDR1 is SGDLS and CDR2 is YYNGEE.

This clonotype has more than one count but fewer than ten. V gene TRBV6-5 combines with J gene TRBJ2-7; 7 nucleotides agree with TRBD1. This CDR3 is 15 amino acids long. Germline CDR1 is MNHEY and CDR2 is SVGAGI. After removal of 3 bases from V and 1 base from J, the junction contained 6 bases not matched to a gene. CDR3 nucleotide sequence: TGTGCCAGCAGTTATGAGGGGGCAGAGTCCTACGAGCAGTACTTC. Encoded protein: CASSYEGAESYEQYF.

This clonotype was observed a few times. The chain combines TRBV7-2 with TRBJ2-7; tentatively, D is TRBD1 (5 bases). V lost 1 base to trimming and J lost 1 base, with 11 bases between them. Per germline, CDR1 SGHTA and CDR2 FQGNSA. This CDR3 region has 15 residues. CDR3 region: CASSLVDSHSYEQYF. The CDR3, as DNA: TGTGCCAGCAGCTTAGTCGACAGCCATTCCTACGAGCAGTACTTC. The full variable domain, its missing parts supplied by reference TRBV7-2 and TRBJ2-7, is GAGVSQSPSNKVTEKGKDVELRCDPISGHTALYWYRQSLGQGLEFLIYFQGNSAPDKSGLPSDRFSAERTGGSVSTLTIQRTQQEDSAVYLCASSLVDSHSYEQYFGPGTRLTVT.

This clonotype was seen at least ten times. CDR3 region: CASSPLTVYNEQFF. The DNA for the CDR3 is TGTGCCAGCTCACCTTTGACAGTATACAATGAGCAGTTCTTC. The chain links TRBV18 to TRBJ2-1; a weak D match, TRBD1 (5 bases). Germline assignment: CDR1 KGHSH and CDR2 LQKENI. Trimming shortened V by 3 bases and J by 4 bases, and 10 bases separated the two germline ends. This CDR3 region has 14 residues.

Points on this clonotype: At one end the junction does not follow the germline gene, possibly because of a read error. This rearrangement joins TRBV4-1 to TRBJ2-3; a possible D gene is TRBD1 (5 bases). This CDR3 comprises 14 residues. The germline V gene has CDR1 MGHRA and CDR2 YSYEKL. CDR3 sequence (DNA): TGTGCCAGCAGCCAAGGCAGGGAAGCAGATACGCAGTATTTT. As protein: CASSQGREADTQYF.

A few counts support this clonotype. CDR3 nucleotides: TGTGCCAGCAGCTTAGCGCGGATTTTGGGGGCGCGGCAGCCCCAGCATTTT. This gives the protein CASSLARILGARQPQHF. The rearrangement joins TRBV7-2 to TRBJ1-5; tentative D call: TRBD1 (6 bases). The CDR3 runs to 17 residues. From germline, CDR1 is SGHTA and CDR2 FQGNSA. The V end lost 0 bases, the J end lost 7 bases, and 19 bases lay between the germline ends.